This TCR beta chain was retrieved from a study of response to subunit inactivated influenza vaccine. This clonotype turned up a few times. TCRdb itself ran the RT-PCR reads through MiXCR, one entry per CDR3 protein. The sample has approximately 500,000 distinct CDR3 sequences, under 30% seen once; the top ten hold approximately 3%. This same sample was also part of a study on T cells expressing NK-cell markers. Per that study: Generation of TCR beta cDNA was performed by 5'RACE template switching incorporating UMIs.

This sample comprised CD4+ T cells sorted from PBMCs, obtained roughly 12 days after vaccination. The sequence was obtained from a man aged 50 to 60 who received an inactivated influenza vaccine.

The CDR3 DNA sequence: TGCAGTGCTGCCCTGGGGACCCCTTGGTATGGCTACACCTTC. Translation gives CSAALGTPWYGYTF. The chain couples TRBV20-1 to TRBJ1-2; D is possibly TRBD1 (5 bases). V dropped 5 bases and J dropped 5 bases, with 18 bases sitting between them. This CDR3 spans 14 amino acids. Germline values: CDR1 DFQATT, CDR2 SNEGSKA (reference sequence).